This TCR beta chain was retrieved from a study of PD-1 blockade in classical Hodgkin lymphoma. Across the study: Intravenous nivolumab at 3 mg/kg was given to patients every 2 weeks. Study results and limitations: Complete responders showed a baseline diversity that resembled the diversity of newly diagnosed patients.

A word on this clone: As yet, its antigen is unknown.

The sample's time point: cycle 4 day 1 (C4D1), after 6 weeks of nivolumab. In every patient, relapse followed autologous stem cell transplantation, while exposure to brentuximab vedotin differed. From thawed PBMCs, magnetic negative selection was used to isolate the CD8+ T cells. The protocol was immunoSEQ multiplex PCR, while the TCRdb copy is restricted to in-frame clones and leaves out a portion. This table holds roughly 2,700 clones, around 75% found once. The CDR3 totals 12 residues. Germline values: CDR1 MNHNY, CDR2 SVGAGI (reference sequence). V was pared by 6 bases and J by 7 bases, with 10 bases between.

This TCR was sampled from a human donor with classical Hodgkin lymphoma. The V call is TRBV6-6, the J call TRBJ2-1; D gene ambiguous. Material: CD8+ T cells from blood, obtained before the fourth cycle of nivolumab. DNA for the CDR3: TGTGCCAGCAGCTCCCCAAAAAATGAGCAGTTCTTC. Protein: CASSSPKNEQFF.